The clone carrying this TCR beta chain was recorded many times. Its antigen is unidentified. These data come from a study of T cell repertoires in cytomegalovirus infection. CDR3 size: 15 residues. V lost 1 base and J lost 8, with 12 bases in between. CDR1 and CDR2 from the germline V gene are SGHTA and FQGNSA. TCRdb processed the reads anew with MiXCR; each CDR3 protein has one entry. The data contain about a million distinct CDR3 sequences, roughly a third of them singletons. The source is a human donor in good health (CMV status not recorded). Some clones in this sample may be carry-over from other donors' samples. The chain is built from TRBV7-2 and TRBJ1-6; no reliable D call. Sequenced material: cultured CD8+ T cells from PBMCs, taken from culture after CMV antigen stimulation. The CDR3 protein is CASSLDGPEYSPLHF. In nucleotides, the CDR3 is TGTGCCAGCAGCTTAGACGGACCCGAGTATTCACCCCTCCACTTT.